Presented here are 29 T cell receptor beta chains from one specimen sequenced in a study of early T cells in non-severe SARS-CoV-2 infection. Each CDR3 protein gets one entry after TCRdb re-called the 5' RACE reads with MiXCR. The sample records roughly 50,000 distinct CDR3 sequences, over 7.5% being singletons. Sequencing was carried out using whole blood. These receptors came from an adult who was a healthcare worker with PCR-confirmed SARS-CoV-2 infection or an uninfected control (not recorded which).

The chain uses TRBV29-1 and TRBJ2-7, with unresolved D. With 7 bases removed from V and 2 bases from J, the gap between germline ends came to 12 bases. Germline-derived CDR1 and CDR2 are SQVTM and ANQGSEA. The CDR3 has 12 amino acids. The CDR3 here is CSAQETTYEQYF. Here the CDR3 DNA reads TGCAGCGCCCAAGAGACGACCTACGAGCAGTACTTC.

CDR3: CASSSWDSSSFNGYTF. Written as DNA, the CDR3 is TGTGCCAGCAGCAGTTGGGACAGCTCAAGCTTCAATGGCTACACCTTC. This sequence joins TRBV11-2 and TRBJ1-2, with 7 bases aligning to TRBD1. The CDR3 is 16 amino acids. Per germline, CDR1 SGHAT and CDR2 FQNNGV. V trimming: 5 bases; J trimming: 6 bases; junction bases outside the gene matches: 15.

This clonotype was seen repeatedly, ten times or more. The chain employs TRBV7-8 and TRBJ2-5; D is perhaps TRBD2 (6 bases). V was pared by 4 bases and J by 2 bases, with 11 bases between. CDR1 is SGHVS and CDR2 is FQNEAQ in the germline V gene. CDR3 size: 14 residues. The CDR3 is CASSSSGLQETQYF. The CDR3 DNA follows: TGTGCCAGCAGCTCTTCGGGACTTCAAGAGACCCAGTACTTC.

A few counts support this clonotype. J is TRBJ2-7 and V is TRBV7-9; the D is unclear. This CDR3 is 14 amino acids long. The V end lost 4 bases, the J end lost 1 base, and 11 bases lay between the germline ends. Germline CDR1 is SEHNR and CDR2 is FQNEAQ (reference sequence). The CDR3 sequence is CASSSTDTSYEQYF. CDR3 DNA: TGTGCCAGCAGCTCGACTGATACTTCCTACGAGCAGTACTTC.

This clonotype was seen many times. The gene calls are TRBV7-2 and TRBJ1-2, with D unclear. Trimming shortened V by 3 bases and J by 4 bases, and 12 bases separated the two germline ends. The CDR3 loop spans 14 amino acids. Germline V gene sequence: CDR1 SGHTA, CDR2 FQGNSA. The DNA of the CDR3 is TGTGCCAGCAGCTTTCCAAGAACGATCTATGGCTACACCTTC. This sequence encodes CASSFPRTIYGYTF. Based on the CDR3 plus reference TRBV7-2 and TRBJ1-2, the full variable domain is GAGVSQSPSNKVTEKGKDVELRCDPISGHTALYWYRQSLGQGLEFLIYFQGNSAPDKSGLPSDRFSAERTGGSVSTLTIQRTQQEDSAVYLCASSFPRTIYGYTFGSGTRLTVV.

This clonotype showed up many times. The chain combines TRBV6-6 with TRBJ2-7, with 7 bases lining up with TRBD1. Losses at the gene ends were 6 bases for V and 4 bases for J; bases not matched to a gene: 3. The CDR3 sequence is 12 residues long. CDR1 is MNHNY, CDR2 SVGAGI, per germline (reference sequence). Here the CDR3 DNA reads TGTGCCAGCAGCCAACAGGGGTACGAGCAGTACTTC. Translation gives CASSQQGYEQYF.

This clonotype was counted ten times or more. This chain joins TRBV18 and TRBJ2-5; 8 bases are a match to TRBD1. Trimming at V came to 6 bases and at J to 5 bases, leaving 5 bases not matched to a gene. The CDR3 is made up of 13 amino acids. Germline V CDR1 and CDR2: KGHSH, LQKENI. In DNA, the CDR3 is TGTGCCAGCTCGCCCTGGGACAGGGAGACCCAGTACTTC. This sequence encodes CASSPWDRETQYF.

The V call is TRBV6-6, the J call TRBJ1-2; TRBD1 aligns across 10 bases. Looked up from germline, CDR1 is MNHNY and CDR2 is SVGAGI (reference sequence). This CDR3 contains 16 residues. J was trimmed by 0 bases and V by 2 bases; bases with no gene match: 3. The DNA for the CDR3 is TGTGCCAGCAGTTACGAGGGGACAGGGGCTAACTATGGCTACACCTTC. This sequence encodes CASSYEGTGANYGYTF.

This clonotype appeared many times. The rearrangement links TRBV5-1 to TRBJ1-6; tentatively, D is TRBD1 (6 bases). This CDR3 is 15 amino acids long. CDR1 and CDR2 (germline): SGHRS, YFSETQ. V was shortened by 4 bases and J by 9 bases, with 17 bases between the two germline ends. CDR3 DNA: TGCGCCAGCAGCCCGGGGACAACAAAGCGTTCACCCCTCCACTTT. Its translation: CASSPGTTKRSPLHF.

The chain uses TRBV4-1 and TRBJ1-6, with TRBD1 as a possible D gene (5 bases). Germline loops: CDR1 MGHRA, CDR2 YSYEKL. V was shortened by 0 bases and J by 13 bases, with 13 bases between the two germline ends. The CDR3 totals 14 residues. The CDR3 bases are TGCGCCAGCAGCCAAGAATCAGGGACTTATCCCCTCCACTTT. Translation gives CASSQESGTYPLHF.

This chain uses TRBV7-9 with TRBJ2-7; 9 bases map to TRBD1. Germline values: CDR1 SEHNR, CDR2 FQNEAQ (reference sequence). This CDR3 is 15 amino acids long. V lost 0 bases and J lost 2; bases outside the gene matches: 2. The CDR3 protein is CASSLAGQGTYEQYF. The CDR3 region has the DNA TGTGCCAGCAGCTTAGCCGGACAGGGGACCTACGAGCAGTACTTC.

Only a few counts were recorded for this clonotype. This chain links TRBV20-1 with TRBJ1-2; 10 bases agree with TRBD1. V gave up 2 bases and J gave up 6 bases; unmatched junction bases: 3. Germline assignment: CDR1 DFQATT and CDR2 SNEGSKA (reference sequence). The CDR3 runs to 13 residues. Here the CDR3 reads CSARRDRGDGYTF. CDR3 nucleotide sequence: TGCAGTGCTAGACGGGACAGGGGAGATGGCTACACCTTC.

The sample holds many counts of this clonotype. The genes are TRBV18 and TRBJ1-1, with D uncertain. The length of the CDR3 is 14 residues. Germline V gene sequence: CDR1 KGHSH, CDR2 LQKENI. Trimming stripped 3 bases from V and 1 base from J, with 9 bases between. The DNA for the CDR3 is TGTGCCAGCTCACCTCAGAGGGAGAACACTGAAGCTTTCTTT. Translating it yields CASSPQRENTEAFF.

This clonotype was detected a few times. The chain links TRBV29-1 to TRBJ2-1, with D perhaps assigned TRBD1 or TRBD2 (6 bases each). The germline CDR1 and CDR2 sequences are SQVTM and ANQGSEA. Trimming took off 5 bases at V and 8 bases at J, with 13 bases between the two ends. This CDR3 contains 12 residues. The CDR3 DNA follows: TGCAGCGTTTCGCGGGACAACTATGAGCAGTTCTTC. It specifies CSVSRDNYEQFF.

This clonotype was seen a handful of times. The rearrangement uses TRBV6-5 and TRBJ1-2; TRBD1 is a possible D gene (6 bases). V shed 2 bases and J shed 1 base, with 17 bases lying between them. This CDR3 has 17 amino acids. From germline, CDR1 is MNHEY and CDR2 SVGAGI. CDR3 in amino acids: CASSYTGLNFLNYGYTF. The CDR3 region has the DNA TGTGCCAGCAGTTACACAGGGCTGAATTTCCTTAACTATGGCTACACCTTC.

At least ten counts were recorded for this clonotype. The rearrangement links TRBV5-1 to TRBJ2-7, with D uncertain. Germline V gives CDR1 SGHRS, CDR2 YFSETQ. This CDR3 is built from 14 residues. V gave up 2 bases and J gave up 0 bases, with 9 bases separating them. This CDR3 reads CASSLMGSSYEQYF. CDR3 in DNA: TGCGCCAGCAGCTTAATGGGCAGCTCCTACGAGCAGTACTTC. Together with reference TRBV5-1 and TRBJ2-7, the CDR3 gives the full variable domain: KAGVTQTPRYLIKTRGQQVTLSCSPISGHRSVSWYQQTPGQGLQFLFEYFSETQRNKGNFPGRFSGRQFSNSRSEMNVSTLELGDSALYLCASSLMGSSYEQYFGPGTRLTVT.

This clonotype was counted many times. V gene TRBV27 combines with J gene TRBJ2-1; 13 bases agree with TRBD2. This CDR3 has 15 amino acids. Germline CDR1 and CDR2: MNHEY and SMNVEV (reference sequence). The V and J ends lost 6 bases and 4 bases, in that order; junction bases with no gene match: 3. The CDR3, as DNA: TGTGCCAGCAGGGGGACTAGCGGGATGTACAATGAGCAGTTCTTC. Residues: CASRGTSGMYNEQFF.

The chain combines TRBV6-6 with TRBJ2-1, with D possibly called TRBD1 or TRBD2 (5 bases each). The CDR3 is made up of 18 amino acids. The germline V gene has CDR1 MNHNY and CDR2 SVGAGI (reference sequence). V was trimmed by 2 bases and J by 7 bases, leaving 24 bases between them. CDR3 nucleotides: TGTGCCAGCAGTTACGCGCCGGCTCCCAGGGTCTGGGAGAATGAGCAGTTCTTC. Its translation: CASSYAPAPRVWENEQFF.

This clonotype was seen a few times. The chain employs TRBV6-2 or TRBV6-3 and TRBJ2-6; D call uncertain. CDR1 is MNHEY and CDR2 is SVGEGT in the germline V gene. The CDR3 covers 15 residues. The V end lost 0 bases, the J end lost 0 bases, and 3 bases lay between the germline ends. The CDR3 here is CASSYSFSGANVLTF. The CDR3 bases are TGTGCCAGCAGTTACTCCTTCTCTGGGGCCAACGTCCTGACTTTC.

CDR3 DNA sequence: TGTGCCAGCAGTGACGGGTACTATGGCTACACCTTC. Encoded protein: CASSDGYYGYTF. The V call is TRBV6-4, the J call TRBJ1-2; D unresolved. CDR3 length: 12 residues. Trimming stripped 2 bases from V and 3 bases from J, with 4 bases between. Germline lookup yields CDR1 MRHNA and CDR2 SNTAGT.

The chain recombines TRBV20-1 with TRBJ2-1; tentatively, D is TRBD2 (6 bases). With 3 bases removed from V and 0 bases from J, the gap between germline ends came to 12 bases. The CDR3 totals 15 residues. The germline CDR1 and CDR2 sequences are DFQATT and SNEGSKA (reference sequence). Here the CDR3 reads CSAREGLSSYNEQFF. Written as DNA, the CDR3 is TGCAGTGCTAGGGAGGGACTGAGCTCCTACAATGAGCAGTTCTTC.

Only a few counts were recorded for this clonotype. V is TRBV29-1 and J is TRBJ2-7, with 12 bases identical to TRBD2. Germline values: CDR1 SQVTM, CDR2 ANQGSEA. The V and J ends lost 6 bases and 6 bases, in that order; junction bases with no gene match: 9. This CDR3 has 14 residues. The CDR3 sequence: CSVASGRAQGEQYF. As DNA, the CDR3 is TGCAGCGTGGCTAGCGGGAGGGCCCAGGGCGAGCAGTACTTC.

This clonotype has at least ten counts. The V call is TRBV7-9, the J call TRBJ2-2; 7 nucleotides align to TRBD1. V dropped 5 bases and J dropped 6; count of bases not matched to a gene: 6. The CDR3 spans 14 residues. Germline CDR1 and CDR2: SEHNR and FQNEAQ (reference sequence). CDR3 nucleotide sequence: TGTGCCAGCAGCAACAGGGGTTATTCCGGGGAGCTGTTTTTT. Translation: CASSNRGYSGELFF.

By sample share, this clonotype is medium-sized. The CDR3 protein is CASSHPGHDSGNTIYF. CDR3 bases: TGTGCCAGCAGCCATCCGGGTCATGACTCTGGAAACACCATATATTTT. The rearrangement joins TRBV7-6 to TRBJ1-3, with D unresolved. The V and J ends lost 5 bases and 0 bases respectively, with 14 bases between them. The CDR3 is 16 residues long. Germline V lookup: CDR1 SGHVS, CDR2 FNYEAQ.

This clonotype occurred many times. The rearrangement links TRBV12-3 or TRBV12-4 to TRBJ2-7; 7 bases are shared with TRBD1. V was clipped by 0 bases and J by 0 bases; unmatched bases: 2. The CDR3 covers 15 residues. In DNA, the CDR3 is TGTGCCAGCAGTTTAGCTGGACAGGTCTCCTACGAGCAGTACTTC. As protein: CASSLAGQVSYEQYF.

The rearrangement uses TRBV15 and TRBJ2-7; D ambiguous. In germline, CDR1 is LNHNV, CDR2 YYDKDF (reference sequence). The V end lost 2 bases, the J end lost 2 bases, and 7 bases lay between the germline ends. The CDR3 length is 13 residues. Here the CDR3 reads CATSRRLTYEQYF. The CDR3 region has the DNA TGTGCCACCAGCAGAAGGTTGACCTACGAGCAGTACTTC.

This clonotype was seen once. The chain links TRBV29-1 to TRBJ2-1; D is perhaps TRBD1 or TRBD2 (6 bases each). This CDR3 is 13 amino acids long. Looked up from germline, CDR1 is SQVTM and CDR2 is ANQGSEA. V lost 6 bases and J lost 7, with 16 bases in between. The CDR3 region is CSVGGSVSNEQFF. The CDR3 DNA reads as TGCAGCGTGGGGGGCTCGGTTTCAAATGAGCAGTTCTTC.

The chain carries TRBV7-9 and TRBJ2-1, with D hard to call. CDR1 SEHNR and CDR2 FQNEAQ come from the germline V gene (reference sequence). Between the trimmed V and J ends, which lost 2 bases and 6 bases, there was a span of 14 bases. The CDR3 sequence is 15 residues long. The CDR3 reads CASSLKAQDANEQFF. The CDR3 nucleotides read TGTGCCAGCAGCTTAAAAGCCCAGGATGCCAATGAGCAGTTCTTC.

This clonotype has a handful of counts. The chain links TRBV14 to TRBJ2-3, with D tentatively TRBD1 (5 bases). Germline V gives CDR1 SGHDN, CDR2 FVKESK. The CDR3 spans 15 residues. V was shortened by 0 bases and J by 0 bases, with 7 bases between the two germline ends. The CDR3 reads CASSQDRDSTDTQYF. The CDR3 coding sequence is TGTGCCAGCAGCCAAGACAGGGATAGCACAGATACGCAGTATTTT.